The 14 T cell receptor beta chains given below trace back to one sample, sequenced in a study of T cell responses to AZD1222 COVID-19 vaccine. Sequenced by immunoSEQ multiplex PCR; TCRdb stores in-frame clones only, minus some. The sample holds about 140,000 clones, around nine tenths seen once. The source material was peripheral blood, sampled 28 days after the second AZD1222 dose. The receptor source for this set is an adult who received the AZD1222 COVID-19 vaccine.

V gene TRBV30 combines with J gene TRBJ1-2, with TRBD1 matching over 9 bases. The germline V gene has CDR1 GTSNPN and CDR2 SVGIG (reference sequence). The CDR3 is made up of 15 amino acids. The trim removed 0 bases at V and 4 bases at J, leaving 6 bases unmatched. The CDR3 DNA reads as TGTGCCTGGAGTGTGGGACAGGGAGGGTTCTATGGCTACACCTTC. Its translation is CAWSVGQGGFYGYTF.

This sequence joins TRBV10-2 and TRBJ1-2; D call uncertain. This CDR3 is built from 11 residues. V lost 6 bases and J 2 bases, leaving 4 bases between the germline ends. In germline, CDR1 is WSHSY, CDR2 SAAADI. CDR3: CASRDNYGYTF. CDR3 nucleotide sequence: TGCGCCAGCAGGGACAACTATGGCTACACCTTC.

The rearrangement joins TRBV5-1 to TRBJ2-2; D gene ambiguous. This CDR3 is 13 amino acids long. The V end lost 6 bases, the J end lost 0 bases, and 6 bases lay between the germline ends. Germline CDR1 reads SGHRS; CDR2 reads YFSETQ. The CDR3 protein is CASTQTNTGELFF. CDR3 nucleotides: TGCGCCAGCACTCAAACGAACACCGGGGAGCTGTTTTTT. Full variable domain (outside the CDR3, taken from reference TRBV5-1 and TRBJ2-2): KAGVTQTPRYLIKTRGQQVTLSCSPISGHRSVSWYQQTPGQGLQFLFEYFSETQRNKGNFPGRFSGRQFSNSRSEMNVSTLELGDSALYLCASTQTNTGELFFGEGSRLTVL.

The CDR3 spells CASSQALLASSSYEQYF. The CDR3 nucleotides are TGCGCCAGCAGCCAAGCCCTTCTGGCAAGCAGCTCCTACGAGCAGTACTTC. The chain carries TRBV4-1 and TRBJ2-7; the D is unclear. The V end was cut by 1 base, the J end by 0 bases, with 16 bases between. Germline V CDR1 and CDR2: MGHRA, YSYEKL. The CDR3 runs 17 residues.

In DNA form, the CDR3 reads TGTGCCAGCAATCGACGACAGGGGCCTAATGAAAAACTGTTTTTT. It specifies CASNRRQGPNEKLFF. The chain recombines TRBV6-6 with TRBJ1-4; 8 bases are shared with TRBD1. V lost 7 bases and J lost 3; bases outside the gene matches: 7. There are 15 residues in the CDR3. Germline values: CDR1 MNHNY, CDR2 SVGAGI (reference sequence).

The gene calls are TRBV28 and TRBJ2-3; no definite D call. The CDR3 loop spans 12 amino acids. V was trimmed by 6 bases and J by 6 bases, leaving 10 bases between them. Germline V gives CDR1 MDHEN, CDR2 SYDVKM. The CDR3 DNA reads as TGTGCCAGCAGCCTTCTGGCGGATACGCAGTATTTT. This encodes CASSLLADTQYF.

This chain uses TRBV9 with TRBJ1-4; D is unclear. Per the germline V gene, CDR1 is SGDLS and CDR2 is YYNGEE. The CDR3 runs 12 residues. V was clipped by 2 bases and J by 5 bases, with 4 bases between them. Written as DNA, the CDR3 is TGTGCCAGCAGCGTTGGAAATGAAAAACTGTTTTTT. Translation gives CASSVGNEKLFF.

The chain uses TRBV28 and TRBJ1-4; maybe TRBD1 (5 bases). V lost 3 bases and J 8 bases, leaving 19 bases between the germline ends. CDR1 MDHEN and CDR2 SYDVKM come from the germline V gene. The CDR3 totals 16 residues. CDR3 sequence reads: CASSFGRSGVREKLFF. The DNA of the CDR3 is TGTGCCAGCAGTTTCGGTCGTTCGGGGGTCAGGGAAAAACTGTTTTTT. Supplemented by reference TRBV28 and TRBJ1-4, the full variable domain reads DVKVTQSSRYLVKRTGEKVFLECVQDMDHENMFWYRQDPGLGLRLIYFSYDVKMKEKGDIPEGYSVSREKKERFSLILESASTNQTSMYLCASSFGRSGVREKLFFGSGTQLSVL.

This chain joins TRBV9 and TRBJ1-2; 9 bases align to TRBD1. CDR1 is SGDLS, CDR2 YYNGEE, per germline. The CDR3 runs 16 residues. The junction had 8 bases not matched to a gene; V was cut back by 1 base and J by 4 bases. The CDR3 spells CASSVLDGDRVYGYTF. The CDR3 nucleotides are TGTGCCAGCAGCGTACTTGACGGGGACAGGGTCTATGGCTACACCTTC.

The gene calls are TRBV7-9 and TRBJ1-2; D possibly corresponds to TRBD1 (5 bases). Germline V gives CDR1 SEHNR, CDR2 FQNEAQ (reference sequence). Trimming stripped 1 base from V and 13 bases from J, with 13 bases between. The CDR3 runs to 12 residues. CDR3 DNA sequence: TGTGCCAGCAGCTTAGTTTCCGGGACGTGCACCTTC. Its protein product is CASSLVSGTCTF.

The chain couples TRBV6-6 to TRBJ2-7, with D possibly TRBD1 on 5 matching bases. The germline gives CDR1 MNHNY, CDR2 SVGAGI (reference sequence). This CDR3 comprises 13 residues. Deletions cut 8 bases from V and 0 bases from J, with 11 bases between. CDR3 bases: TGTGCCAGCCTTAAAGGGGACTCCTACGAGCAGTACTTC. It yields the protein CASLKGDSYEQYF.

The chain has TRBV4-2 and TRBJ2-7; D gene ambiguous. The CDR3 runs 11 residues. The germline V gene encodes CDR1 LGHNA and CDR2 YNFKEQ. V lost 2 bases, J lost 3 bases, and 2 bases lay in between. CDR3 coding DNA: TGTGCCAGCAGCCAAAACTACGAGCAGTACTTC. This gives the protein CASSQNYEQYF.

This rearrangement joins TRBV7-8 to TRBJ2-2, with TRBD2 matching over 8 bases. The J segment lost 6 bases and the V segment lost 0 bases, leaving 3 bases of the junction unmatched. In germline, CDR1 is SGHVS, CDR2 FQNEAQ. The length of the CDR3 is 15 residues. The CDR3 nucleotides read TGTGCCAGCAGCTTAGCGGCGGGGGGATCCGGGGAGCTGTTTTTT. Protein sequence: CASSLAAGGSGELFF. Combining the CDR3 with reference TRBV7-8 and TRBJ2-2 gives the whole variable domain GAGVSQSPRYKVAKRGQDVALRCDPISGHVSLFWYQQALGQGPEFLTYFQNEAQLDKSGLPSDRFFAERPEGSVSTLKIQRTQQEDSAVYLCASSLAAGGSGELFFGEGSRLTVL.

The V call is TRBV19, the J call TRBJ1-5, with D uncertain. Looked up from germline, CDR1 is LNHDA and CDR2 is SQIVND (reference sequence). The V end was cut by 2 bases, the J end by 7 bases, with 6 bases between. The CDR3 has 12 residues. CDR3: CASSIPMQPQHF. The CDR3 DNA reads as TGTGCCAGTAGTATACCGATGCAGCCCCAGCATTTT.